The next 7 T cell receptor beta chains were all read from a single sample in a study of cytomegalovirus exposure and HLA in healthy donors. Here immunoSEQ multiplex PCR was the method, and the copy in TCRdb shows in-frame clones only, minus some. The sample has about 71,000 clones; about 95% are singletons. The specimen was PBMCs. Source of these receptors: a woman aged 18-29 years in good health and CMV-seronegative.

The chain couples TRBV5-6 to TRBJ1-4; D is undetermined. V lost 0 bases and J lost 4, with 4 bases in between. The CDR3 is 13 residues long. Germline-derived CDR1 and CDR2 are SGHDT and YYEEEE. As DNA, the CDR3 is TGTGCCAGCAGCTTGGCCTTTAATGAAAAACTGTTTTTT. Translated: CASSLAFNEKLFF.

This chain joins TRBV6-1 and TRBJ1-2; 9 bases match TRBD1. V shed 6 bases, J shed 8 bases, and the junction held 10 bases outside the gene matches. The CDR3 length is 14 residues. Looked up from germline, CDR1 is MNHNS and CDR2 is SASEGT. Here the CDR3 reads CASSRTGEGKGYTF. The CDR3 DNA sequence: TGTGCCAGCAGCCGGACAGGGGAGGGCAAGGGCTACACCTTC.

This CDR3 reads CASSYTPGHHLNYEQYF. In nucleotides, the CDR3 is TGTGCCAGCAGTTACACCCCGGGACACCACCTCAACTACGAGCAGTACTTC. This chain connects TRBV7-2 to TRBJ2-7; possibly TRBD1 for D (6 bases). Per germline, CDR1 SGHTA and CDR2 FQGNSA. V was shortened by 6 bases and J by 3 bases, with 24 bases between the two germline ends. The CDR3 loop spans 17 amino acids.

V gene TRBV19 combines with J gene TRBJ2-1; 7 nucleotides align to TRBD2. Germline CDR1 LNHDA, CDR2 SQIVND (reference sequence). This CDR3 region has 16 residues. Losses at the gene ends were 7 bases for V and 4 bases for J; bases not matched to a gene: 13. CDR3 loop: CASTQAGTKPYNEQFF. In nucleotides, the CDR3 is TGTGCCAGTACCCAAGCGGGGACTAAACCTTACAATGAGCAGTTCTTC.

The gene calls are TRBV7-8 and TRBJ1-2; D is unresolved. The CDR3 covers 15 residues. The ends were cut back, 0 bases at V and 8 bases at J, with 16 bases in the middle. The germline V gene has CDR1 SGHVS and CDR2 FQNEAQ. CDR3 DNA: TGTGCCAGCAGCTTAGCAGGAATGACGGGTGAAGGCTACACCTTC. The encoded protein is CASSLAGMTGEGYTF.

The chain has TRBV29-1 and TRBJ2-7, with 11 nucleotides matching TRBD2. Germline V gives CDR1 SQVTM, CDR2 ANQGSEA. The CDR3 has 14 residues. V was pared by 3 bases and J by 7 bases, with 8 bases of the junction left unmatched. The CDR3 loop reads CSVDLLAGAGEQYF. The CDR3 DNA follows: TGCAGCGTTGATCTACTAGCGGGAGCCGGGGAGCAGTACTTC.

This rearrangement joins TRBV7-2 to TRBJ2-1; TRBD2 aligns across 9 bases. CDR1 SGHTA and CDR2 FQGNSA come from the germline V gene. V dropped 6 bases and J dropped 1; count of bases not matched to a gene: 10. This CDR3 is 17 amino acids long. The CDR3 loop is CASRLTGLALSYNEQFF. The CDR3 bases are TGTGCCAGCAGACTAACGGGACTAGCTCTTTCCTACAATGAGCAGTTCTTC.